The 11 T cell receptor beta chains below come from one sample, sequenced in a study of blood T cell repertoires in COVID-19. The method was immunoSEQ multiplex PCR; TCRdb's version includes in-frame clones alone and lacks a portion of them. Found here are some 220,000 clones, 80% of them singletons; the top ten hold more than 7%. The sequenced sample consisted of peripheral blood. The receptor set was obtained from a woman aged 70 to 79 with acute or convalescent COVID-19.

The chain combines TRBV10-2 with TRBJ1-2; no reliable D call. V was cut by 3 bases and J by 8 bases, with 10 bases left in between. This CDR3 region has 12 residues. From germline, CDR1 is WSHSY and CDR2 SAAADI. CDR3 in amino acids: CASSDRMKGYTF. CDR3 in DNA: TGCGCCAGCAGTGACAGGATGAAAGGCTACACCTTC.

The chain couples TRBV21-1 to TRBJ2-3; TRBD2, as called in the table, went unchecked against the DNA. TRBV21-1 is given as a pseudogene. This CDR3 is 17 amino acids long. CDR3 sequence reads: CASSKVESGGAGDTQYF. Written as DNA, the CDR3 is TGTGCCAGCAGCAAAGTAGAAAGCGGGGGGGCCGGAGATACGCAGTATTTT.

This sequence joins TRBV6-4 and TRBJ1-5; 8 bases match TRBD1. Germline CDR1 reads MRHNA; CDR2 reads SNTAGT. CDR3 length: 14 amino acids. J gave up 3 bases and V 4 bases, and 2 bases lay outside the gene matches. Here the CDR3 DNA reads TGTGCCAGCAGTGCGACAGGGGCCAATCAGCCCCAGCATTTT. Translating it yields CASSATGANQPQHF.

The genes are TRBV6-5 and TRBJ2-4, with TRBD1 as a possible D gene (6 bases). Germline V CDR1 and CDR2: MNHEY, SVGAGI. Trimming removed 5 bases from V and 8 bases from J, with 16 bases in between. This CDR3 region has 14 residues. The CDR3 loop reads CASSRTAEGYIQYF. CDR3 DNA: TGTGCCAGCAGTCGGACAGCCGAGGGGTACATTCAGTACTTC.

The V call is TRBV5-6, the J call TRBJ2-3; 8 bases line up with TRBD2. V shed 0 bases and J 1 base; nucleotides not matched to a gene: 7. CDR1 and CDR2 (germline): SGHDT, YYEEEE. CDR3 size: 17 residues. CDR3 protein: CASSLASGGRGTDTQYF. The CDR3 nucleotides are TGTGCCAGCAGCTTGGCGAGCGGGGGCCGTGGCACAGATACGCAGTATTTT.

This clone appeared a single time. The rearrangement joins TRBV5-1 to TRBJ2-5, with 10 bases aligning to TRBD2. With 1 base clipped from V and 5 bases from J, the junction kept 5 bases outside the gene matches. Germline lookup yields CDR1 SGHRS and CDR2 YFSETQ. The CDR3 length is 15 residues. The CDR3 nucleotides read TGCGCCAGCAGCTTGCCGCTAGCGGGGGCCGAGACCCAGTACTTC. Encoded protein: CASSLPLAGAETQYF.

This clone was seen a handful of times. The gene calls are TRBV18 and TRBJ1-5; D gene uncertain. From germline, CDR1 is KGHSH and CDR2 LQKENI. This CDR3 comprises 15 residues. The germline V and J ends were trimmed by 5 bases and 1 base, with 12 bases remaining between them. In DNA, the CDR3 is TGTGCCAGCTCAGAGAGGAGGGCCAGCAATCAGCCCCAGCATTTT. This gives the protein CASSERRASNQPQHF.

The rearrangement links TRBV10-3 to TRBJ1-1; 8 bases line up with TRBD1. V shed 2 bases and J 0 bases; nucleotides not matched to a gene: 2. Looked up from germline, CDR1 is ENHRY and CDR2 is SYGVKD. The CDR3 is made up of 15 amino acids. The DNA of the CDR3 is TGTGCCATCAGTGAGGGGGACAGGTTGAACACTGAAGCTTTCTTT. Protein: CAISEGDRLNTEAFF.

This chain uses TRBV5-1 with TRBJ1-2; 9 bases are a match to TRBD1. The junction had 9 bases not matched to a gene; V was cut back by 4 bases and J by 8 bases. Germline CDR1 is SGHRS and CDR2 is YFSETQ. The CDR3 spans 14 residues. The CDR3 sequence is CASSMGQGIEGYTF. The DNA for the CDR3 is TGCGCCAGCAGCATGGGACAGGGAATAGAAGGCTACACCTTC.

The gene calls are TRBV3-1 (or the pseudogene TRBV3-2) and TRBJ1-6, with D tentatively TRBD1 (5 bases). CDR1 is LGHDT, CDR2 YNNKEL, per germline (reference sequence). This CDR3 region has 17 residues. V was pared by 0 bases and J by 7 bases, with 16 bases between. The CDR3 reads CASSQEGVDRGNSPLHF. Written as DNA, the CDR3 is TGTGCCAGCAGCCAAGAAGGGGTCGACCGGGGGAATTCACCCCTCCACTTT.

The V gene is TRBV7-6, the J gene TRBJ2-5, with TRBD1 matching over 7 bases. CDR1 is SGHVS, CDR2 FNYEAQ, per germline. The CDR3 totals 16 residues. Trimming cost V 1 base and J 2 bases; bases outside gene matches: 7. CDR3 in DNA: TGTGCCAGCAGCTTAGGCCCCGGGACAGAACAAGAGACCCAGTACTTC. This translates into CASSLGPGTEQETQYF.